The next 18 T cell receptor beta chains were all read from a single sample in a study of early T cells in non-severe SARS-CoV-2 infection. TCRdb re-called the 5' RACE reads with MiXCR, one entry per CDR3 protein. The sample comprises fewer than 35,000 distinct CDR3 sequences, roughly 5.7% of which are singletons, and about 6.4% rests with the top ten. Sequenced sample: whole blood. These receptors were obtained from an adult who was a healthcare worker with PCR-confirmed SARS-CoV-2 infection or an uninfected control (not recorded which).

In this sample, this clonotype turned up many times. The V call is TRBV7-9, the J call TRBJ2-3, with 8 bases aligning to TRBD2. V was clipped by 5 bases and J by 3 bases; unmatched bases: 4. Germline V lookup: CDR1 SEHNR, CDR2 FQNEAQ (reference sequence). This CDR3 is 14 amino acids long. The CDR3 region has the DNA TGTGCCAGCAGCCAAGCGGGAGAAACAGATACGCAGTATTTT. Translation: CASSQAGETDTQYF.

The table lists this clonotype with a few counts. The V and J genes are TRBV10-3 and TRBJ2-5, with 7 nucleotides matching TRBD2. V shed 2 bases, J shed 5 bases, and the junction held 11 bases outside the gene matches. CDR3 size: 16 residues. CDR1 ENHRY and CDR2 SYGVKD come from the germline V gene. Here the CDR3 reads CAISELSSGGTETQYF. CDR3 bases: TGTGCCATCAGTGAGCTTTCTAGCGGAGGTACGGAGACCCAGTACTTC.

Many counts were recorded for this clonotype. The CDR3 reads CASSYQDQPQHF. CDR3 bases: TGTGCCAGCAGTTATCAGGATCAGCCCCAGCATTTT. The J gene is TRBJ1-5, the V gene TRBV6-6; unclear D gene. V shed 3 bases and J shed 5 bases, with 5 bases lying between them. Germline CDR1 is MNHNY and CDR2 is SVGAGI (reference sequence). CDR3 size: 12 residues.

This clonotype was detected ten times or more. The chain employs TRBV18 and TRBJ1-6, with a possible D match to TRBD1 (5 bases). Germline loops: CDR1 KGHSH, CDR2 LQKENI. The CDR3 runs to 12 residues. Trimming removed 0 bases from V and 14 bases from J, with 8 bases in between. The CDR3 region has the DNA TGTGCCAGCTCACCACCTGGGGGGACCCTCCACTTT. This gives the protein CASSPPGGTLHF.

This clonotype was recorded a few times. The rearrangement uses TRBV10-3 and TRBJ2-3, with D unresolved. V was shortened by 5 bases and J by 3 bases, with 12 bases between the two germline ends. CDR3 length: 14 amino acids. Per the germline V gene, CDR1 is ENHRY and CDR2 is SYGVKD. The CDR3 nucleotides are TGTGCCATCAGTCCTGTGGGCAGTACAGATACGCAGTATTTT. Protein: CAISPVGSTDTQYF.

This clonotype has just a few counts. The chain links TRBV6-7 to TRBJ2-1; 14 bases agree with TRBD2. TRBV6-7 is sorted into the ORF group, with uncertain function. This CDR3 comprises 14 residues. J was trimmed by 7 bases and V by 6 bases; bases with no gene match: 2. CDR3 protein: CASRGTSGRNEQFF. DNA for the CDR3: TGTGCCAGCAGAGGGACTAGCGGGAGAAATGAGCAGTTCTTC.

This clonotype was found a few times. The V call is TRBV12-3 or TRBV12-4, the J call TRBJ2-1, with 7 positions matching TRBD2. This CDR3 region has 14 residues. V trimming: 3 bases; J trimming: 9 bases; junction bases outside the gene matches: 8. The CDR3, as DNA: TGTGCCAGCAGTTTCAACGGAGCGGGGAGTGAGCAGTTCTTC. As protein: CASSFNGAGSEQFF.

This clonotype was counted many times. V usage is TRBV28 and J usage is TRBJ2-7; possible D gene TRBD2, 5 bases. Germline CDR1 and CDR2: MDHEN and SYDVKM. Trimming left V 5 bases short and J 4 bases short, with 15 bases between. The CDR3 loop spans 14 amino acids. The CDR3 is CASSPPDREYEQYF. In DNA form, the CDR3 reads TGTGCCAGCAGTCCGCCCGATAGGGAGTACGAGCAGTACTTC.

This clonotype was observed many times. The V call is TRBV20-1, the J call TRBJ2-7; no reliable D call. Trimming pared 6 bases from V and 0 bases from J, leaving 15 bases between. The germline V gene has CDR1 DFQATT and CDR2 SNEGSKA (reference sequence). The CDR3 is 14 amino acids. CDR3 nucleotide sequence: TGCAGTGCCTCTAAGGGCGGCAGCTCCTACGAGCAGTACTTC. Amino acids: CSASKGGSSYEQYF.

This clonotype was picked up many times. The chain has TRBV5-5 and TRBJ2-6; D may be TRBD1 (6 bases). The CDR3 length is 15 residues. V shed 2 bases and J shed 5 bases, with 11 bases lying between them. Germline CDR1 and CDR2: SGHKS and YYEKEE (reference sequence). The CDR3 is CASSLFRDRANVLTF. CDR3 nucleotide sequence: TGTGCCAGCAGCTTATTCCGGGACAGGGCCAACGTCCTGACTTTC. The whole variable domain, filled in from reference TRBV5-5 and TRBJ2-6, reads DAGVTQSPTHLIKTRGQQVTLRCSPISGHKSVSWYQQVLGQGPQFIFQYYEKEERGRGNFPDRFSARQFPNYSSELNVNALLLGDSALYLCASSLFRDRANVLTFGAGSRLTVL.

This clonotype was observed a handful of times. The genes are TRBV6-1 and TRBJ1-5; D gene unclear. CDR3 length: 12 amino acids. Germline V lookup: CDR1 MNHNS, CDR2 SASEGT. V lost 6 bases and J 4 bases, leaving 7 bases between the germline ends. CDR3 in amino acids: CASRQFNQPQHF. DNA of the CDR3: TGTGCCAGCAGACAGTTTAATCAGCCCCAGCATTTT.

The CDR3 loop reads CASNRNTEAFF. Written as DNA, the CDR3 is TGTGCCAGCAATAGAAACACTGAAGCTTTCTTT. The chain couples TRBV6-6 to TRBJ1-1, with unresolved D. The CDR3 loop spans 11 amino acids. Germline V gene data show CDR1 as MNHNY and CDR2 as SVGAGI (reference sequence). V lost 7 bases and J lost 2, with 5 bases in between.

This chain joins TRBV27 and TRBJ2-1; 9 bases line up with TRBD2. This CDR3 spans 16 amino acids. Germline values: CDR1 MNHEY, CDR2 SMNVEV (reference sequence). The trim removed 4 bases at V and 7 bases at J, leaving 11 bases unmatched. CDR3 bases: TGTGCCAGCAGTTCCCAAGCGGGAGGCCGCATAAATGAGCAGTTCTTC. Residues: CASSSQAGGRINEQFF.

This clonotype was seen only a few times. The rearrangement links TRBV5-4 to TRBJ1-3, with D possibly matching TRBD1 (6 bases). From germline, CDR1 is SGHNT and CDR2 YYREEE (reference sequence). The CDR3 covers 15 residues. V was pared by 2 bases and J by 5 bases, with 14 bases between. Here the CDR3 DNA reads TGTGCCAGCAGCTTTGGGGGGGCGCAGAGAAACACCATATATTTT. Translation: CASSFGGAQRNTIYF.

This clonotype was counted only a few times. The chain uses TRBV27 and TRBJ2-1; 7 nucleotides agree with TRBD2. This CDR3 is 13 amino acids long. The germline CDR1 and CDR2 sequences are MNHEY and SMNVEV (reference sequence). The V gene end was trimmed by 5 bases and the J gene end by 14 bases; junction bases not matched to a gene: 12. CDR3 protein: CASSPVPQAGKFF. The DNA for the CDR3 is TGTGCCAGCAGTCCGGTACCCCAAGCGGGAAAGTTCTTC.

J is TRBJ1-6 and V is TRBV7-2; unclear D gene. Germline V gene data show CDR1 as SGHTA and CDR2 as FQGNSA. This CDR3 region has 14 residues. V was clipped by 4 bases and J by 0 bases, with 4 bases between them. CDR3 sequence: CASSSRSYNSPLHF. CDR3 bases: TGTGCCAGCAGCTCCCGCTCCTATAATTCACCCCTCCACTTT.

This clonotype was seen only a few times. The chain uses TRBV5-4 and TRBJ2-1, with D unresolved. Trimming removed 2 bases from V and 0 bases from J, with 6 bases in between. Germline V gene data show CDR1 as SGHNT and CDR2 as YYREEE (reference sequence). The CDR3 runs 14 residues. The CDR3 is CASSFLGSYNEQFF. CDR3 bases: TGTGCCAGCAGCTTCCTTGGCTCCTACAATGAGCAGTTCTTC.

This clonotype was recorded many times. The rearrangement links TRBV7-2 to TRBJ1-5; D may be TRBD1 (5 bases). The CDR3 has 13 amino acids. V was clipped by 6 bases and J by 4 bases, with 10 bases between them. Germline values: CDR1 SGHTA, CDR2 FQGNSA. The CDR3 sequence is CASSRGRNQPQHF. CDR3 sequence (DNA): TGTGCCAGCAGTCGGGGCAGAAATCAGCCCCAGCATTTT.